Shown below are 5 T cell receptor beta chains from a single sample sequenced in a study of Ad26.COV2.S vaccination and SARS-CoV-2 variants. Using immunoSEQ multiplex PCR, the repertoire was profiled, and TCRdb retains in-frame clones only, with some absent. The sample carries under 600,000 clones, 80% to 90% recorded once. As for treatment: roughly 19 received Ad26.COV2.S at low or high dose, single or two shots; about 5 received placebo; per-sample allocation not given. The investigators took samples on day 63 after the first vaccine or placebo injection. The sequencing used peripheral blood, collected in a trial of Ad26.COV2.S vaccine versus placebo. The receptors come from a person between 18 and 65 years old who received the Ad26.COV2.S COVID-19 vaccine or a placebo.

This chain links TRBV7-8 with TRBJ1-1; no clear D. The CDR3 loop spans 13 amino acids. The germline gives CDR1 SGHVS, CDR2 FQNEAQ. The ends were cut back, 1 base at V and 1 base at J, with 4 bases in the middle. CDR3 DNA: TGTGCCAGCAGCTTAGGCGCGAACACTGAAGCTTTCTTT. Translating it yields CASSLGANTEAFF.

The rearrangement joins TRBV28 to TRBJ1-5, with a tentative D call TRBD1 (6 bases). This CDR3 region has 17 residues. The germline V gene has CDR1 MDHEN and CDR2 SYDVKM. The ends were cut back, 3 bases at V and 0 bases at J, with 15 bases in the middle. The CDR3 sequence is CASSFRGQIYSNQPQHF. As DNA, the CDR3 is TGTGCCAGCAGTTTTCGAGGACAGATTTATAGCAATCAGCCCCAGCATTTT.

The rearrangement links TRBV18 to TRBJ1-5, with unresolved D. V was shortened by 3 bases and J by 0 bases, with 12 bases between the two germline ends. Germline CDR1 is KGHSH and CDR2 is LQKENI. There are 16 residues in the CDR3. For the CDR3, the DNA is TGTGCCAGCTCACCCGCGGGTGGGATTAGCAATCAGCCCCAGCATTTT. Translation gives CASSPAGGISNQPQHF. Variable domain in full (rest from reference TRBV18 and TRBJ1-5): NAGVMQNPRHLVRRRGQEARLRCSPMKGHSHVYWYRQLPEEGLKFMVYLQKENIIDESGMPKERFSAEFPKEGPSILRIQQVVRGDSAAYFCASSPAGGISNQPQHFGDGTRLSIL.

This clone appeared a single time. The chain couples TRBV19 to TRBJ2-7; perhaps TRBD2 as D (5 bases). The germline V gene encodes CDR1 LNHDA and CDR2 SQIVND (reference sequence). This CDR3 is 13 amino acids long. V shed 8 bases and J shed 3 bases, with 14 bases lying between them. The CDR3 spells CASADGNHYEQYF. The CDR3 nucleotides are TGTGCCAGTGCCGACGGGAATCACTACGAGCAGTACTTC.

This chain uses TRBV5-1 with TRBJ1-6; perhaps TRBD1 as D (6 bases). The CDR3 sequence is 15 residues long. The V and J ends lost 4 bases and 7 bases respectively, with 15 bases between them. Germline V CDR1 and CDR2: SGHRS, YFSETQ. The CDR3 loop is CASSVGGQRNSPLHF. The CDR3 nucleotides read TGCGCCAGCAGCGTGGGGGGACAACGAAATTCACCCCTCCACTTT. Together with reference TRBV5-1 and TRBJ1-6, the CDR3 gives the full variable domain: KAGVTQTPRYLIKTRGQQVTLSCSPISGHRSVSWYQQTPGQGLQFLFEYFSETQRNKGNFPGRFSGRQFSNSRSEMNVSTLELGDSALYLCASSVGGQRNSPLHFGNGTRLTVT.